These 28 T cell receptor beta chains were sequenced from one sample in a study of blood T cell repertoires in COVID-19. Some clones are missing from TCRdb's copy, which holds only in-frame ones; the method was immunoSEQ multiplex PCR. Of around 340,000 clones detected, 80% to 90% appear once; the ten largest clones hold approximately 4%. The sequenced material came from PBMCs or T cells enriched from blood (not recorded which). The receptors were gathered from a woman aged 40 to 50 with acute COVID-19.

The CDR3 sequence is CASSIRSGRYEAFF. The CDR3 DNA follows: TGTGCCAGTAGTATACGGTCAGGGCGGTACGAAGCTTTCTTT. This chain connects TRBV19 to TRBJ1-1, with a weak D call TRBD1 (5 bases). Trimming left V 2 bases short and J 8 bases short, with 15 bases between. This CDR3 region has 14 residues. CDR1 is LNHDA and CDR2 is SQIVND in the germline V gene (reference sequence).

This clone was seen a handful of times. The rearrangement uses TRBV5-1 and TRBJ2-1; TRBD2 matches at 10 bases. CDR1 and CDR2 from the germline V gene are SGHRS and YFSETQ. The CDR3 has 18 residues. J was trimmed by 4 bases and V by 0 bases; bases with no gene match: 10. The CDR3 reads CASSLVASGSGGYNEQFF. CDR3 DNA: TGCGCCAGCAGCTTGGTGGCTAGCGGGAGTGGGGGTTACAATGAGCAGTTCTTC.

The chain uses TRBV5-4 and TRBJ1-5; 11 nucleotides match TRBD1. The CDR3 spans 16 residues. Germline V lookup: CDR1 SGHNT, CDR2 YYREEE (reference sequence). V was pared by 3 bases and J by 0 bases, with 2 bases of the junction left unmatched. The CDR3: CASSWGTGGSNQPQHF. In nucleotides, the CDR3 is TGTGCCAGCAGCTGGGGGACAGGGGGTAGCAATCAGCCCCAGCATTTT.

CDR3 sequence (DNA): TGTGCCAGCAGTGCTGACACCAGCTCTGGAAACACCATATATTTT. It is translated as CASSADTSSGNTIYF. The J gene is TRBJ1-3, the V gene TRBV2; D uncertain. The germline V gene encodes CDR1 SNHLY and CDR2 FYNNEI. The CDR3 is 15 amino acids. Between the trimmed V and J ends, which lost 4 bases and 0 bases, there was a span of 10 bases.

This clone has only a few counts. The chain couples TRBV19 to TRBJ1-5, with D tentatively TRBD1 (5 bases). This CDR3 comprises 14 residues. The ends were cut back, 7 bases at V and 4 bases at J, with 14 bases in the middle. CDR1 is LNHDA, CDR2 SQIVND, per germline (reference sequence). The CDR3 is CASTRTFPNQPQHF. CDR3 DNA: TGTGCCAGTACCCGGACATTTCCGAATCAGCCCCAGCATTTT.

The chain uses TRBV3-1 (or the pseudogene TRBV3-2) and TRBJ2-1; 14 bases are shared with TRBD2. Germline V CDR1 and CDR2: LGHDT, YNNKEL (reference sequence). V lost 4 bases and J lost 5; bases outside the gene matches: 7. The length of the CDR3 is 17 residues. This CDR3 reads CASSPPGLAGVNNEQFF. Here the CDR3 DNA reads TGTGCCAGCAGCCCACCGGGACTAGCGGGGGTAAACAATGAGCAGTTCTTC.

This rearrangement joins TRBV6-2 or TRBV6-3 to TRBJ2-2; 7 bases line up with TRBD1. Trimming took 0 bases from V and 0 from J; bases not matched to a gene: 4. In germline, CDR1 is MNHEY, CDR2 SVGEGT. This CDR3 has 17 amino acids. CDR3 sequence: CASSYSSGTANTGELFF. CDR3 nucleotide sequence: TGTGCCAGCAGTTACTCTTCCGGGACAGCGAACACCGGGGAGCTGTTTTTT.

The chain couples TRBV10-3 to TRBJ2-5, with 15 bases lining up with TRBD2. Germline-derived CDR1 and CDR2 are ENHRY and SYGVKD. The length of the CDR3 is 15 residues. Unmatched junction bases numbered 7, after V lost 10 bases and J lost 4 bases. The CDR3 reads CASRTSGRAGETQYF. CDR3 bases: TGTGCCAGTCGGACTAGCGGGAGGGCCGGAGAGACCCAGTACTTC.

This chain connects TRBV12-5 to TRBJ2-3; tentative D call: TRBD1 (5 bases). Looked up from germline, CDR1 is LGHNT and CDR2 is FRNRAP. This CDR3 has 12 residues. V dropped 4 bases and J dropped 10 bases, with 12 bases sitting between them. The chain's CDR3 is CASGSTQGPQYF. Here the CDR3 DNA reads TGTGCTAGTGGTTCTACTCAGGGTCCGCAGTATTTT. The whole variable domain, remainder taken from reference TRBV12-5 and TRBJ2-3, is DARVTQTPRHKVTEMGQEVTMRCQPILGHNTVFWYRQTMMQGLELLAYFRNRAPLDDSGMPKDRFSAEMPDATLATLKIQPSEPRDSAVYFCASGSTQGPQYFGPGTRLTVL.

Written as DNA, the CDR3 is TGTGCCAGCAGCGTGAGAATGGACCAAGAGACCCAGTACTTC. Translating it yields CASSVRMDQETQYF. The rearrangement uses TRBV9 and TRBJ2-5; D is ambiguous. Germline loops: CDR1 SGDLS, CDR2 YYNGEE. The CDR3 sequence is 14 residues long. With 2 bases removed from V and 0 bases from J, the gap between germline ends came to 8 bases.

The gene calls are TRBV7-6 and TRBJ2-5; no clear D gene. The V gene's germline CDR1 is SGHVS and CDR2 FNYEAQ. The length of the CDR3 is 13 residues. Trimming stripped 1 base from V and 5 bases from J, with 8 bases between. CDR3 bases: TGTGCCAGCAGCTTAGACGGAGATGAGACCCAGTACTTC. This translates into CASSLDGDETQYF. The full variable domain, in which reference TRBV7-6 and TRBJ2-5 provide the parts outside the CDR3, is GAGVSQSPRYKVTKRGQDVALRCDPISGHVSLYWYRQALGQGPEFLTYFNYEAQQDKSGLPNDRFSAERPEGSISTLTIQRTEQRDSAMYRCASSLDGDETQYFGPGTRLLVL.

The chain employs TRBV9 and TRBJ1-1; 8 bases are shared with TRBD1. The CDR3 contains 15 residues. Looked up from germline, CDR1 is SGDLS and CDR2 is YYNGEE. V trimming: 3 bases; J trimming: 2 bases; junction bases outside the gene matches: 6. CDR3: CASSARGTGNTEAFF. CDR3 bases: TGTGCCAGCAGCGCGCGCGGGACAGGAAACACTGAAGCTTTCTTT.

The genes are TRBV28 and TRBJ2-2; tentative D call: TRBD1 (6 bases). Trimming cost V 5 bases and J 4 bases, with 20 bases left between them. The CDR3 is made up of 17 amino acids. Germline V gene sequence: CDR1 MDHEN, CDR2 SYDVKM. In nucleotides, the CDR3 is TGTGCCAGCAGTCCCGACCGTTGGACAGCAACCACCGGGGAGCTGTTTTTT. Translating gives CASSPDRWTATTGELFF.

This chain links TRBV12-3 or TRBV12-4 with TRBJ2-5; D unresolved. The CDR3 has 12 residues. Trimming cost V 3 bases and J 5 bases, with 7 bases left between them. Here the CDR3 DNA reads TGTGCCAGCAGTTTGAGGTGGGAGACCCAGTACTTC. It codes for CASSLRWETQYF.

This clone was detected once. The chain recombines TRBV18 with TRBJ1-4; D not resolved. Trimming cost V 3 bases and J 3 bases, with 8 bases left between them. CDR3 size: 14 residues. Germline V CDR1 and CDR2: KGHSH, LQKENI. The CDR3 DNA follows: TGTGCCAGCTCACCCCGGGAGCCTAATGAAAAACTGTTTTTT. It specifies CASSPREPNEKLFF. Together with reference TRBV18 and TRBJ1-4, the CDR3 gives the full variable domain: NAGVMQNPRHLVRRRGQEARLRCSPMKGHSHVYWYRQLPEEGLKFMVYLQKENIIDESGMPKERFSAEFPKEGPSILRIQQVVRGDSAAYFCASSPREPNEKLFFGSGTQLSVL.

The chain is built from TRBV7-3 and TRBJ2-2, with D uncertain. Germline V lookup: CDR1 SGHTA, CDR2 FQGTGA. V shed 1 base and J shed 6 bases, with 6 bases lying between them. The CDR3 consists of 13 residues. Here the CDR3 DNA reads TGTGCCAGCAGCTTAAGTCATGCCGGGGAGCTGTTTTTT. Translating it yields CASSLSHAGELFF.

This clone was seen only a few times. The rearrangement uses TRBV7-9 and TRBJ1-4, with D possibly matching TRBD1 (6 bases). V lost 4 bases, J lost 10 bases, and 16 bases lay in between. Germline V gene sequence: CDR1 SEHNR, CDR2 FQNEAQ (reference sequence). The CDR3 contains 14 residues. CDR3 region: CASSSDSGVGKLFF. CDR3 DNA sequence: TGTGCCAGCAGCTCGGACAGCGGCGTAGGAAAACTGTTTTTT.

J is TRBJ2-7 and V is TRBV4-1; D is perhaps TRBD1 (6 bases). The CDR3 is made up of 16 amino acids. The V and J ends lost 4 bases and 2 bases respectively, with 18 bases between them. CDR1 is MGHRA, CDR2 YSYEKL, per germline. This CDR3 reads CASSPSTGLPTYEQYF. CDR3 nucleotides: TGCGCCAGCAGCCCCTCAACAGGGCTTCCTACCTACGAGCAGTACTTC.

This clone was observed a handful of times. The chain employs TRBV28 and TRBJ1-2, with 9 bases fitting TRBD1. The V gene end was trimmed by 10 bases and the J gene end by 7 bases; junction bases not matched to a gene: 4. This CDR3 comprises 11 residues. Per the germline V gene, CDR1 is MDHEN and CDR2 is SYDVKM. CDR3 in DNA: TGTGCCACCGGACAGGGGACTGGCTACACCTTC. It translates to CATGQGTGYTF.

V usage is TRBV6-5 and J usage is TRBJ2-7, with unresolved D. From germline, CDR1 is MNHEY and CDR2 SVGAGI. V gave up 7 bases and J gave up 6 bases, with 16 bases separating them. The CDR3 is made up of 13 amino acids. CDR3 in amino acids: CASKILPTSEQYF. The DNA for the CDR3 is TGTGCCAGCAAAATTTTGCCTACGTCCGAGCAGTACTTC.

The chain joins TRBV19 to TRBJ2-7; 11 bases map to TRBD1. Germline V gene sequence: CDR1 LNHDA, CDR2 SQIVND (reference sequence). V shed 3 bases, J shed 3 bases, and the junction held 13 bases outside the gene matches. CDR3 length: 18 residues. The CDR3: CASSMDRGRIGGLYEQYF. In DNA form, the CDR3 reads TGTGCCAGTAGTATGGACAGGGGGCGCATCGGGGGACTCTACGAGCAGTACTTC.

This chain joins TRBV7-9 and TRBJ2-1, with a possible D match to TRBD2 (6 bases). From germline, CDR1 is SEHNR and CDR2 FQNEAQ (reference sequence). The CDR3 consists of 16 residues. With 1 base removed from V and 7 bases from J, the gap between germline ends came to 17 bases. CDR3 nucleotide sequence: TGTGCCAGCAGCTTAGGGTGGAGGGACCTGGGGAATGAGCAGTTCTTC. It specifies CASSLGWRDLGNEQFF.

The chain employs TRBV2 and TRBJ2-5; 7 positions agree with TRBD1. V was clipped by 7 bases and J by 3 bases; unmatched bases: 8. CDR3 size: 14 residues. Germline V gene data show CDR1 as SNHLY and CDR2 as FYNNEI. The CDR3 reads CASITTGTEETQYF. Here the CDR3 DNA reads TGTGCCAGCATTACAACCGGGACAGAAGAGACCCAGTACTTC. Together with reference TRBV2 and TRBJ2-5, the CDR3 gives the full variable domain: EPEVTQTPSHQVTQMGQEVILRCVPISNHLYFYWYRQILGQKVEFLVSFYNNEISEKSEIFDDQFSVERPDGSNFTLKIRSTKLEDSAMYFCASITTGTEETQYFGPGTRLLVL.

The chain is built from TRBV10-3 and TRBJ2-1; 11 bases align to TRBD2. V lost 6 bases to trimming and J lost 2 bases; unmatched junction nucleotides: 9. The CDR3 extends over 17 amino acids. Germline V lookup: CDR1 ENHRY, CDR2 SYGVKD. CDR3 in amino acids: CAISPTSGSTTYNEQFF. The CDR3 DNA sequence: TGTGCCATCAGCCCTACTAGCGGGAGCACCACCTACAATGAGCAGTTCTTC.

This chain links TRBV9 with TRBJ1-2; maybe TRBD1 (6 bases). The CDR3 has 15 amino acids. V lost 0 bases and J lost 2, with 11 bases in between. The germline gives CDR1 SGDLS, CDR2 YYNGEE. CDR3 sequence (DNA): TGTGCCAGCAGCGTAGGGGCAGGGGTAAACTATGGCTACACCTTC. Residues: CASSVGAGVNYGYTF.

J is TRBJ1-1 and V is TRBV12-3 or TRBV12-4; TRBD1 matches at 7 bases. The trim removed 5 bases at V and 9 bases at J, leaving 9 bases unmatched. The CDR3 covers 13 residues. The CDR3 DNA reads as TGTGCCAGCAGTACCGCGGGACAGTTTAAAGCTTTCTTT. Amino acid sequence: CASSTAGQFKAFF.

The V and J genes are TRBV7-2 and TRBJ1-3; 8 bases are shared with TRBD1. V gave up 4 bases and J gave up 0 bases; unmatched junction bases: 11. This CDR3 has 18 amino acids. Germline CDR1 is SGHTA and CDR2 is FQGNSA. This CDR3 reads CASSSLLSTGDSGNTIYF. The CDR3 DNA is TGTGCCAGCAGCTCCCTCCTCTCGACAGGGGACTCTGGAAACACCATATATTTT.

The rearrangement uses TRBV3-1 (or the pseudogene TRBV3-2) and TRBJ1-1, with D maybe TRBD1 (6 bases). Germline V gene sequence: CDR1 LGHDT, CDR2 YNNKEL (reference sequence). This CDR3 is built from 14 residues. The V end lost 6 bases, the J end lost 0 bases, and 11 bases lay between the germline ends. The CDR3 loop reads CASRGGGMNTEAFF. CDR3 coding DNA: TGTGCCAGCAGGGGCGGGGGCATGAACACTGAAGCTTTCTTT.